These 8 T cell receptor beta chains originate from one sample sequenced in a study of shared clonotypes between healthy human individuals. Sequenced by immunoSEQ multiplex PCR; TCRdb stores in-frame clones only, minus some. The sample includes about 92,000 clones, 68% of them seen just once. Sequenced input: memory CD8+ T cells sorted from blood. The subset denotes: CD45RO+ cells pooled with CCR7-negative TemRA cells. The source is a man in his thirties or forties in good health.

The rearrangement links TRBV11-3 to TRBJ2-7; 9 positions agree with TRBD2. The CDR3 is made up of 15 amino acids. Germline V gene data show CDR1 as SGHNT and CDR2 as YENEEA. The V and J ends lost 2 bases and 3 bases, in that order; junction bases with no gene match: 5. CDR3 nucleotide sequence: TGTGCCAGCAGCTTATCCGGGACTAGCCGCTACGAGCAGTACTTC. Translated: CASSLSGTSRYEQYF.

This clone was counted between two and nine times. This chain links TRBV25-1 with TRBJ1-1; D gene ambiguous. Trimming pared 2 bases from V and 1 base from J, leaving 11 bases between. CDR3 length: 15 amino acids. From germline, CDR1 is MGHDK and CDR2 SYGVNS. CDR3 sequence reads: CASSEVSESNTEAFF. The CDR3 DNA reads as TGTGCCAGCAGTGAAGTATCAGAGTCGAACACTGAAGCTTTCTTT.

This clone appeared a few times. The chain recombines TRBV4-3 with TRBJ2-3, with 10 bases identical to TRBD2. The CDR3 runs to 18 residues. The ends lost 1 base at V and 5 bases at J; junction bases unmatched: 12. Germline V gene data show CDR1 as LGHNA and CDR2 as YSLEER. The CDR3 DNA follows: TGCGCCAGCAGCCAAGTAGTATCTAGCGGGAGTTTTCAAGATACGCAGTATTTT. Its translation: CASSQVVSSGSFQDTQYF.

The chain uses TRBV14 and TRBJ2-7; no clear D gene. The CDR3 extends over 15 amino acids. Trimming cost V 0 bases and J 3 bases, with 12 bases left between them. From germline, CDR1 is SGHDN and CDR2 FVKESK. This CDR3 reads CASSQDVFPNYEQYF. In DNA, the CDR3 is TGTGCCAGCAGCCAAGATGTCTTTCCAAACTACGAGCAGTACTTC.

The genes are TRBV6-5 and TRBJ2-7, with D uncertain. V lost 2 bases and J 4 bases, leaving 12 bases between the germline ends. The germline CDR1 and CDR2 sequences are MNHEY and SVGAGI. This CDR3 contains 14 residues. The CDR3 spells CASSYEINGYEQYF. CDR3 coding DNA: TGTGCCAGCAGTTACGAAATCAACGGGTACGAGCAGTACTTC.

This clone showed up just a few times. This chain uses TRBV15 with TRBJ1-5, with unresolved D. V lost 3 bases to trimming and J lost 3 bases, with 9 bases between them. The CDR3 runs to 14 residues. Per germline, CDR1 LNHNV and CDR2 YYDKDF (reference sequence). The CDR3 sequence is CATSSPRDNQPQHF. The CDR3 nucleotides read TGTGCCACCAGCAGCCCTAGGGACAATCAGCCCCAGCATTTT.

This chain uses TRBV30 with TRBJ2-3; 7 bases match TRBD1. The CDR3 extends over 16 amino acids. Per the germline V gene, CDR1 is GTSNPN and CDR2 is SVGIG (reference sequence). Unmatched junction bases numbered 17, after V lost 5 bases and J lost 6 bases. This chain's CDR3 is CAWDYPYDRERDTQYF. The CDR3 DNA reads as TGTGCCTGGGACTATCCATACGACAGGGAAAGGGATACGCAGTATTTT.

This clone was recorded a few times. This chain connects TRBV10-3 to TRBJ2-1; 11 bases agree with TRBD2. The V gene end was trimmed by 4 bases and the J gene end by 3 bases; junction bases not matched to a gene: 5. The germline gives CDR1 ENHRY, CDR2 SYGVKD. The CDR3 extends over 16 amino acids. CDR3 residues: CAISGHGTSGYNEQFF. The DNA for the CDR3 is TGTGCCATCAGTGGTCACGGGACTAGCGGCTACAATGAGCAGTTCTTC.